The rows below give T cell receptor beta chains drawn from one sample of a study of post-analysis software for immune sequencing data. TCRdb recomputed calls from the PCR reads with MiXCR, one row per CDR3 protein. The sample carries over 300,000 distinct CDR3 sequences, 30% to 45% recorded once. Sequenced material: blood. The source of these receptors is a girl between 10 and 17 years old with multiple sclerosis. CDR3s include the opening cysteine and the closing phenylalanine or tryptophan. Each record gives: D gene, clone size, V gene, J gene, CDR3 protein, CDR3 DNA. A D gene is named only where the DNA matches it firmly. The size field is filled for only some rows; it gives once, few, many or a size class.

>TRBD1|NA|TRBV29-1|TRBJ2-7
CSVAGTGDSYEQYF
TGCAGCGTTGCTGGGACAGGGGACTCCTACGAGCAGTACTTC
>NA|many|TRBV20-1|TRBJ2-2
CSAPRSRHRSTGELFF
TGCAGTGCCCCCCGCTCGAGACACCGAAGCACCGGGGAGCTGTTTTTT
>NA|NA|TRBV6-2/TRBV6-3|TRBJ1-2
CACSHGGALDGYTF
TGTGCCTGCAGCCACGGGGGTGCACTTGACGGCTACACCTTC
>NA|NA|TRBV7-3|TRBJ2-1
CTSSTGQGPYNEQFF
TGTACCAGCAGCACTGGGCAGGGCCCCTACAATGAGCAGTTCTTC
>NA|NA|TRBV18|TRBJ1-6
CASSPVRTNSPLHF
TGTGCCAGCTCACCAGTAAGGACGAATTCACCCCTCCACTTT
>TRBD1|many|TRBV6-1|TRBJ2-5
CASRRDRGETQYF
TGTGCCAGCAGGCGCGACAGGGGTGAGACCCAGTACTTC
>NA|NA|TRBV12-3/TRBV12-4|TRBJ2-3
CASSPSYGGGTGTQYF
TGTGCCAGCAGTCCCTCCTATGGGGGTGGCACAGGTACGCAGTATTTT
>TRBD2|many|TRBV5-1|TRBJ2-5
CASSPTSELKTQYF
TGCGCCAGCAGCCCGACTAGCGAATTAAAGACCCAGTACTTC
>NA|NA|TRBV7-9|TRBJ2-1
CASYGGASLEQFF
TGTGCCAGTTATGGAGGGGCCTCGTTGGAGCAGTTCTTC
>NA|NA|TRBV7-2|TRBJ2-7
CASSFQGLGGEQYF
TGTGCCAGCAGCTTCCAGGGGCTTGGGGGTGAGCAGTACTTC
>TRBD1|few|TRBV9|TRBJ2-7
CASSPRQGIGYEQYF
TGTGCCAGCAGCCCCCGACAGGGGATCGGCTACGAGCAGTACTTC
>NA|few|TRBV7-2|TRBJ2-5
CASSLPTLDGETQYF
TGTGCCAGCAGCTTACCGACTCTCGATGGGGAGACCCAGTACTTC
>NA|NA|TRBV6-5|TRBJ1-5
CASSYLSGQPQHF
TGTGCCAGCAGTTACTTGTCGGGTCAGCCCCAGCATTTT
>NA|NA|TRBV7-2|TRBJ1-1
CASTIFRGETEAFF
TGTGCCAGCACCATCTTCCGGGGGGAAACTGAAGCTTTCTTT
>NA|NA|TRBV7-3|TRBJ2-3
CASSPLTGRGPTDTQYF
TGTGCCAGCAGCCCACTGACGGGGCGGGGACCCACAGATACGCAGTATTTT
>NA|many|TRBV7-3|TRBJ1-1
CASSLDPGTEAFF
TGTGCCAGCAGCTTAGACCCCGGGACTGAAGCTTTCTTT
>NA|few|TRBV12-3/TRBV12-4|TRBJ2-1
CASSGLANEQFF
TGTGCCAGCAGTGGGCTAGCTAATGAGCAGTTCTTC
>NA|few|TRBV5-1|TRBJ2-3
CASSLAPADTDTQYF
TGCGCCAGCAGCTTGGCCCCAGCGGACACAGATACGCAGTATTTT
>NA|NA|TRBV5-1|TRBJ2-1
CASSLDRRDDEQFF
TGCGCCAGCAGCTTGGATCGCAGGGATGATGAGCAGTTCTTC
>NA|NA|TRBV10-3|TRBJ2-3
CAISESYADTQYF
TGTGCCATCAGTGAGTCGTACGCAGATACGCAGTATTTT
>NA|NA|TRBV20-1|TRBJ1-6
CSARDFRNSPLHF
TGCAGTGCTAGAGATTTCCGAAATTCACCCCTCCACTTT
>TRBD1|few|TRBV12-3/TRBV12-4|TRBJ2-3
CASSRTGRKDTQYF
TGTGCCAGCAGTCGGACAGGGCGGAAAGATACGCAGTATTTT
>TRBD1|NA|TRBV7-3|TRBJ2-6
CASSPNPQGAGANVLTF
TGTGCCAGCAGCCCAAACCCACAGGGGGCTGGGGCCAACGTCCTGACTTTC
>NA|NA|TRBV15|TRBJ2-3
CATSRGDGSTDTQYF
TGTGCCACCAGCAGAGGGGACGGTAGCACAGATACGCAGTATTTT
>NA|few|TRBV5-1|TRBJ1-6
CASSLTEANSPLHF
TGCGCCAGCAGCTTAACGGAGGCGAATTCACCCCTCCACTTT
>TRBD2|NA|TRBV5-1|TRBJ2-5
CASSLPGTSGGNNEQYF
TGCGCCAGCAGCTTGCCCGGGACTAGCGGGGGCAACAATGAGCAGTACTTC
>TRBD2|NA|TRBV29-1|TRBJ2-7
CSALVAGEYEQYF
TGCAGCGCCCTTGTTGCGGGGGAATACGAGCAGTACTTC
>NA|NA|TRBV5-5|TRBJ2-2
CASSHQANTGELFF
TGTGCCAGCAGCCACCAAGCGAACACCGGGGAGCTGTTTTTT
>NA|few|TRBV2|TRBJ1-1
CATQNTEAFF
TGTGCCACGCAGAACACTGAAGCTTTCTTT
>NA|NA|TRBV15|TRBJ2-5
CATSRDALETQYF
TGTGCCACCAGTAGAGATGCATTAGAGACCCAGTACTTC
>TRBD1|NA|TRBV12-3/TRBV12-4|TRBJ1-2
CASGTQGWNYGYTF
TGTGCCAGCGGAACACAGGGGTGGAACTATGGCTACACCTTC
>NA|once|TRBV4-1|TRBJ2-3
CASSQDGGDTDTQYF
TGCGCCAGCAGCCAAGATGGAGGGGACACAGATACGCAGTATTTT
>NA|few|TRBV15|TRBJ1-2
CATSRDRANYGYTF
TGTGCCACCAGCAGAGATCGAGCTAACTATGGCTACACCTTC
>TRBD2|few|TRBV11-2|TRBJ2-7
CASSIGNGGAYEQYF
TGTGCCAGCAGTATAGGTAACGGGGGGGCCTACGAGCAGTACTTC
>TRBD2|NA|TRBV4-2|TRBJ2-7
CASSQDASGSYEQYF
TGTGCCAGCAGCCAAGACGCTAGCGGTTCCTACGAGCAGTACTTC
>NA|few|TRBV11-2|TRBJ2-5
CASSPIREARTQYF
TGTGCCAGCAGCCCCATTCGAGAGGCAAGGACCCAGTACTTC
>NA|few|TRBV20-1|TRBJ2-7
CSARDEKGTYEQYF
TGCAGTGCTAGAGATGAAAAGGGTACCTACGAGCAGTACTTC
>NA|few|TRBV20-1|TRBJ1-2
CSASPKKVYGYTF
TGCAGTGCTAGCCCTAAAAAAGTTTATGGCTACACCTTC
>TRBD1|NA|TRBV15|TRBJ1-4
CATSSRTGAEKLFF
TGTGCCACCAGCTCCCGGACAGGGGCGGAAAAACTGTTTTTT
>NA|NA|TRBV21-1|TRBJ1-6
CASETSGTGKASYNSPLHF
TGTGCCAGCGAAACATCAGGGACAGGGAAGGCGTCCTATAATTCACCCCTCCACTTT
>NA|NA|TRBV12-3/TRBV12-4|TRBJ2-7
CASSLSPGLEQYF
TGTGCCAGCAGTTTATCACCTGGTTTGGAGCAGTACTTC
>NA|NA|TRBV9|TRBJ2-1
CASSVDWALCNEQFF
TGTGCCAGCAGCGTAGACTGGGCCTTATGCAATGAGCAGTTCTTC
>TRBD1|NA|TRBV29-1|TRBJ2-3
CSVEHTPDPRGSRTDTQYF
TGCAGCGTTGAACATACTCCAGACCCCAGGGGGAGTCGCACAGATACGCAGTATTTT
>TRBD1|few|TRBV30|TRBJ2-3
CAWSDISGGTQYF
TGTGCCTGGAGTGACATCTCAGGGGGTACGCAGTATTTT
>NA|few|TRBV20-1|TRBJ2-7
CSARRDYEQYF
TGCAGTGCGAGGAGGGACTACGAGCAGTACTTC
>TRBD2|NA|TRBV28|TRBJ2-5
CVSSPGLAGTETQYF
TGTGTCAGCAGTCCAGGACTAGCGGGGACGGAGACCCAGTACTTC
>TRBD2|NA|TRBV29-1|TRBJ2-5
CSVETGTSGGQETQYF
TGCAGCGTTGAGACGGGGACTAGCGGGGGTCAAGAGACCCAGTACTTC
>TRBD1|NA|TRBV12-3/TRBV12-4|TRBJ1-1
CASSLLGQGNTEAFF
TGTGCCAGCAGTCTCTTGGGACAGGGGAACACTGAAGCTTTCTTT
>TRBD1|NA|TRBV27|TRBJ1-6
CASMPQQGGNSPLHF
TGTGCCAGCATGCCCCAACAGGGGGGCAATTCACCCCTCCACTTT
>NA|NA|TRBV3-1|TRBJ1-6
CASSQAGAGEGLALHF
TGTGCCAGCAGCCAAGCCGGGGCGGGAGAGGGGTTAGCCCTCCACTTT
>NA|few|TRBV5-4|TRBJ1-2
CASRGQGGYTF
TGTGCCAGCAGGGGGCAGGGTGGCTACACCTTC